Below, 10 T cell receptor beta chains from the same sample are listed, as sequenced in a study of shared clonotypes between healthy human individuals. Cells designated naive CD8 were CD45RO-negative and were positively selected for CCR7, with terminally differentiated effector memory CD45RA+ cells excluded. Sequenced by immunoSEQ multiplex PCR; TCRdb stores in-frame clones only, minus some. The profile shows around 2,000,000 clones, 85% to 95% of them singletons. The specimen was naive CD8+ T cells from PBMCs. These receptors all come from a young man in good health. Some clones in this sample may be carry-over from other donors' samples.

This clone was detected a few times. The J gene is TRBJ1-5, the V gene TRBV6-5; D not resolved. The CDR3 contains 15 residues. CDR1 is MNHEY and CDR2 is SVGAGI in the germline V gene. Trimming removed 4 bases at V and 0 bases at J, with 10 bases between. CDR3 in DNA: TGTGCCAGCAGTTCCGAAATGAATAGCAATCAGCCCCAGCATTTT. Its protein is CASSSEMNSNQPQHF.

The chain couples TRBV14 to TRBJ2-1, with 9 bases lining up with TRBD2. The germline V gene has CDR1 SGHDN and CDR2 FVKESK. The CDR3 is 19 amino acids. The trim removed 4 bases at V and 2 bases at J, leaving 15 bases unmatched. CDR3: CASSPVGREGASAYNEQFF. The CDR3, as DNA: TGTGCCAGCAGCCCGGTCGGGCGGGAGGGTGCATCGGCCTACAATGAGCAGTTCTTC.

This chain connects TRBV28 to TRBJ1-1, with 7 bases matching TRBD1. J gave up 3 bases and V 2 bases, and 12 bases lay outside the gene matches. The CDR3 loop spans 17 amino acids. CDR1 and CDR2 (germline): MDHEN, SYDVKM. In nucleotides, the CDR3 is TGTGCCAGCAGTTTAGACCTAGGGACAGTACTTGACACTGAAGCTTTCTTT. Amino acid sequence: CASSLDLGTVLDTEAFF.

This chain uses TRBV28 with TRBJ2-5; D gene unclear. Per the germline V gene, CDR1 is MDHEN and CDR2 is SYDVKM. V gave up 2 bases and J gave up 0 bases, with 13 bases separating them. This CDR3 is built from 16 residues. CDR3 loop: CASSLVDDWYQETQYF. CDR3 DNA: TGTGCCAGCAGTTTAGTGGATGACTGGTACCAAGAGACCCAGTACTTC.

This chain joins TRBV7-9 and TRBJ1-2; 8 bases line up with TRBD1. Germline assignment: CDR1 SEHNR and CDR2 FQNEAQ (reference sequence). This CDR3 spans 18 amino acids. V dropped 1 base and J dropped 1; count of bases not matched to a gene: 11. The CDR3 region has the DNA TGTGCCAGCAGCTTAGTGGGACAGGCTAGCCTGGTTAACTATGGCTACACCTTC. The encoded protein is CASSLVGQASLVNYGYTF.

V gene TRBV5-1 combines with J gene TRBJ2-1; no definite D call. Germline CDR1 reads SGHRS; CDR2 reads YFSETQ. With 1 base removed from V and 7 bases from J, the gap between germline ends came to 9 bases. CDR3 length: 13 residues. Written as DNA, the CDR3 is TGCGCCAGCAGCTTGACCCGCGGAAATGAGCAGTTCTTC. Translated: CASSLTRGNEQFF.

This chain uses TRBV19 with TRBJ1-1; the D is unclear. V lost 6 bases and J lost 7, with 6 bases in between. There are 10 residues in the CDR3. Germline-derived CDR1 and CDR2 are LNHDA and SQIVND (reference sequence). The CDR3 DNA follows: TGTGCCAGTAGCGGGTATGAAGCTTTCTTT. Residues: CASSGYEAFF.

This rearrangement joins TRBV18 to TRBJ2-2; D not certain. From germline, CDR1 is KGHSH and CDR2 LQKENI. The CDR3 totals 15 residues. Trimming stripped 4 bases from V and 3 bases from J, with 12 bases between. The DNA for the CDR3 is TGTGCCAGCTCACTGGAGAGAGACTACACCGGGGAGCTGTTTTTT. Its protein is CASSLERDYTGELFF.

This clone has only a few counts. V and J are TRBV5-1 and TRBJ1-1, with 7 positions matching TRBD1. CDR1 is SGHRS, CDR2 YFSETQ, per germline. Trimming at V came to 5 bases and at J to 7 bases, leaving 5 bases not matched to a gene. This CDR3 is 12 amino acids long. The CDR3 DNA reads TGCGCCAGCAGATGGGGACAGAATGAAGCTTTCTTT. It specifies CASRWGQNEAFF.

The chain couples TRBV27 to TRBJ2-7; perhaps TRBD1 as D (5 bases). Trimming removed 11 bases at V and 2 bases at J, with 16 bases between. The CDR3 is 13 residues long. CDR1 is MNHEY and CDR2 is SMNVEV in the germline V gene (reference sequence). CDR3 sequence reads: CAAARPGTYEQYF. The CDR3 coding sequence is TGTGCCGCCGCGCGGCCAGGGACCTACGAGCAGTACTTC.